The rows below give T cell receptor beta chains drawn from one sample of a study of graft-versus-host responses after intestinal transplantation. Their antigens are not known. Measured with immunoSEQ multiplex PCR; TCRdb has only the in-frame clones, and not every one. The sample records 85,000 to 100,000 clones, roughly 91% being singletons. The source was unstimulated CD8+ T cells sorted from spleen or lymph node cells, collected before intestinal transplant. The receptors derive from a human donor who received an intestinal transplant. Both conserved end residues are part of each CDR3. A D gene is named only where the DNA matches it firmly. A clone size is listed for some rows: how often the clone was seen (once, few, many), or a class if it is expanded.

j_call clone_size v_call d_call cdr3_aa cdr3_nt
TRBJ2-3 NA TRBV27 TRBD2 CASSPETSGRGTQYF TGTGCCAGCAGTCCCGAGACTAGCGGGAGAGGTACGCAGTATTTT
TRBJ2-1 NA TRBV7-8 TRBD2 CASSSRRGSSYNEQFF TGTGCCAGCAGCTCCCGGCGCGGGAGCTCCTACAATGAGCAGTTCTTC
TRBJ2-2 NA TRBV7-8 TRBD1 CASSFPGQGGSNTGELFF TGTGCCAGCAGCTTTCCGGGACAGGGGGGATCGAACACCGGGGAGCTGTTTTTT
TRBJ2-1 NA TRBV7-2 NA CASSLQGDYNEQFF TGTGCCAGCAGCTTACAAGGGGACTACAATGAGCAGTTCTTC
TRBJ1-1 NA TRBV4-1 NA CASSQDSTGDEAFF TGCGCCAGCAGCCAAGATAGCACCGGCGATGAAGCTTTCTTT
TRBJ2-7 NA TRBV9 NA CASSGDGSSYEQYF TGTGCCAGCAGCGGTGACGGGAGTTCCTACGAGCAGTACTTC
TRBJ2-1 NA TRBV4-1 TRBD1 CASSQVTGYEQFF TGCGCCAGCAGCCAAGTGACAGGGTATGAGCAGTTCTTC
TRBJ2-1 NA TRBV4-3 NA CASSQEILESSYNEQFF TGCGCCAGCAGCCAAGAAATCCTGGAGAGCTCCTACAATGAGCAGTTCTTC
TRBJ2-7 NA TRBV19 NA CASSFGGAYEQYF TGTGCCAGTAGTTTTGGGGGCGCCTACGAGCAGTACTTC
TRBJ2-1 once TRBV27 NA CASSLSNSGGAYNEQFF TGTGCCAGCAGTTTATCGAATTCGGGCGGGGCCTACAATGAGCAGTTCTTC
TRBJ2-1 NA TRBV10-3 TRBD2 CAISEPSGTNNEQFF TGTGCCATCAGTGAGCCCTCCGGGACTAACAATGAGCAGTTCTTC
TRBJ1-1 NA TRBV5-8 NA CASSLDWREVLNTEAFF TGTGCCAGCAGCTTGGATTGGAGGGAGGTTTTGAACACTGAAGCTTTCTTT
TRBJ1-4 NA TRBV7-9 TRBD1 CASSLAGGEEKLFF TGTGCCAGCAGCTTAGCAGGGGGCGAGGAAAAACTGTTTTTT
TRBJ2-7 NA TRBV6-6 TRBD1 CASRPGQGEQYF TGTGCCAGCAGGCCTGGACAGGGTGAGCAGTACTTC
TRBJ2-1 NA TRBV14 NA CASSQEPGDEQFF TGTGCCAGCAGCCAAGAGCCCGGGGATGAGCAGTTCTTC
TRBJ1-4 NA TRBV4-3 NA CASSQFQGNEKLFF TGCGCCAGCAGCCAATTCCAGGGGAATGAAAAACTGTTTTTT
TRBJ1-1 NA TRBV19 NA CASSPPPGMDTEAFF TGTGCCAGTAGTCCACCCCCGGGAATGGACACTGAAGCTTTCTTT
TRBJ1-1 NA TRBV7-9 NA CASSPPDSPRGAFF TGTGCCAGCAGCCCTCCGGACAGCCCGCGCGGGGCTTTCTTT
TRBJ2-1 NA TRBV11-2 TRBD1 CASSFGTGVGNEQFF TGTGCCAGCAGCTTTGGGACAGGGGTAGGAAATGAGCAGTTCTTC
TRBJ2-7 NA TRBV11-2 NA CASSFGQSYEQYF TGTGCCAGCAGCTTTGGACAAAGCTACGAGCAGTACTTC
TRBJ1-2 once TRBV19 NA CASSMTGINYGYTF TGTGCCAGTAGTATGACAGGAATTAACTATGGCTACACCTTC
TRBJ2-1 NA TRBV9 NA CASSVDPGIGNEQFF TGTGCCAGCAGCGTAGACCCAGGGATCGGAAATGAGCAGTTCTTC
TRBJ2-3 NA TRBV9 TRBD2 CASSAASGVADTQYF TGTGCCAGCAGCGCAGCTAGCGGGGTCGCAGATACGCAGTATTTT
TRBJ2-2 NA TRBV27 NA CASGLGGGDTGELFF TGTGCCAGCGGCCTGGGGGGGGGCGACACCGGGGAGCTGTTTTTT
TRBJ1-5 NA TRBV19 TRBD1 CASSIQGQSDQPQHF TGTGCCAGTAGTATTCAGGGACAGAGTGATCAGCCCCAGCATTTT
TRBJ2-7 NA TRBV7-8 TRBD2 CASSPTDRGVPYEQYF TGTGCCAGCAGCCCCACGGACCGGGGGGTCCCTTACGAGCAGTACTTC
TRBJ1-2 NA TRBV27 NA CASFPQAEHLANYGYTF TGTGCCAGCTTTCCACAGGCAGAACACTTAGCTAACTATGGCTACACCTTC
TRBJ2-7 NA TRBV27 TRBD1 CASRPPGQPYEQYF TGTGCCAGCAGACCTCCGGGACAGCCTTACGAGCAGTACTTC
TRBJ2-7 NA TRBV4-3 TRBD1 CASSQSIVEGAGEQYF TGCGCCAGCAGCCAGAGCATTGTCGAGGGGGCTGGCGAGCAGTACTTC
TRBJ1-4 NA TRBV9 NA CASSVRGRAAPRANEKLFF TGTGCCAGCAGCGTTCGAGGGAGGGCGGCTCCGAGGGCTAATGAAAAACTGTTTTTT
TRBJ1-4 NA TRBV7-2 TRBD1 CASRARQGGIEKLFF TGTGCCAGCAGAGCGAGACAGGGGGGAATTGAAAAACTGTTTTTT
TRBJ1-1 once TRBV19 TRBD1 CASTTGGNTEAFF TGTGCCAGTACGACAGGGGGCAACACTGAAGCTTTCTTT
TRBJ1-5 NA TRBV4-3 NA CASSQDAGGVQPQHF TGCGCCAGCAGCCAAGATGCGGGGGGAGTCCAGCCCCAGCATTTT
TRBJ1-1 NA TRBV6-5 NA CASRSHRVLDTEAFF TGTGCCAGCAGGTCACACAGGGTTTTGGACACTGAAGCTTTCTTT
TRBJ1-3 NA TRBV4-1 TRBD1 CASSWDRGNTIYF TGCGCCAGCAGCTGGGACAGGGGAAACACCATATATTTT
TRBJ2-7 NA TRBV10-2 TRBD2 CASSDNLAGARPREGEQYF TGCGCCAGCAGTGATAATCTAGCGGGGGCGCGCCCGCGGGAGGGCGAGCAGTACTTC
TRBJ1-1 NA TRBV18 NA CASSTFGWGGATAVPTLTEAFF TGTGCCAGCTCAACTTTCGGTTGGGGGGGCGCCACAGCTGTCCCCACACTCACTGAAGCTTTCTTT
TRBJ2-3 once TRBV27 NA CASSLWGPADTQYF TGTGCCAGCAGTTTATGGGGGCCGGCAGATACGCAGTATTTT
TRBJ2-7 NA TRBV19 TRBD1 CASSGGQGGAYEQYF TGTGCCAGTAGTGGGGGACAGGGGGGGGCCTACGAGCAGTACTTC